Listed below are T cell receptor beta chains from one sample, sequenced in a study of a mutant IDH1 vaccine in newly diagnosed glioma. Libraries were prepared by immunoSEQ multiplex PCR; TCRdb keeps only in-frame clonotypes and omits some of them. The sample shows 95,000 to 120,000 clones, about 90% of them seen only once. No antigen is known for these receptors. The material was PBMCs, obtained from a glioma patient whose treatment included an IDH1 peptide vaccine. The source is a woman in her forties or fifties with glioma. Both conserved end residues are part of each CDR3. D genes are given only for firm matches. The listing skips clone size in some rows; elsewhere it reads once, few, many or a size class.

V	D	J	size	CDR3	DNA
TRBV5-1	TRBD1	TRBJ2-7	-	CASSTTGGRDEQYF	TGCGCCAGCAGCACAACAGGGGGTCGGGACGAGCAGTACTTC
TRBV5-4	TRBD2	TRBJ2-1	-	CASSSGGGSTSSSYNEQFF	TGTGCCAGCAGCAGCGGGGGCGGGAGCACTTCTAGCTCCTACAATGAGCAGTTCTTC
TRBV7-9	-	TRBJ1-1	-	CASFGGTLNTEAFF	TGTGCCAGCTTTGGGGGCACTTTGAACACTGAAGCTTTCTTT
TRBV6-1	TRBD1	TRBJ1-2	once	CASSPQGARGYTF	TGTGCCAGCAGCCCACAGGGGGCGCGCGGCTACACCTTC
TRBV30	TRBD1	TRBJ1-2	-	CAWSVLTGLGYTF	TGTGCCTGGAGTGTACTGACAGGGTTGGGCTACACCTTC
TRBV7-9	TRBD1	TRBJ2-7	-	CASSLRDRGTYEQYF	TGTGCCAGCAGCTTAAGGGACAGGGGAACCTACGAGCAGTACTTC
TRBV25-1	-	TRBJ1-1	-	CASSLLGSDEAFF	TGTGCCAGCAGCCTGCTGGGCAGCGACGAGGCTTTCTTT
TRBV6-6	-	TRBJ1-4	-	CASSSGLTNEKLFF	TGTGCCAGCAGTTCCGGACTTACTAATGAAAAACTGTTTTTT
TRBV19	TRBD1	TRBJ2-2	-	CASSLRTGFTGELFF	TGTGCCAGTAGTCTCCGGACAGGGTTCACCGGGGAGCTGTTTTTT
TRBV30	-	TRBJ1-2	-	CAWSGGYGYTF	TGTGCCTGGAGCGGGGGCTATGGCTACACCTTC
TRBV6-5	TRBD1	TRBJ2-7	-	CASSYSRTGDYEQYF	TGTGCCAGCAGTTACTCGAGGACAGGGGATTACGAGCAGTACTTC
TRBV6-5	TRBD1	TRBJ2-1	-	CASSQGQSSYNEQFF	TGTGCCAGCAGTCAGGGACAGTCCTCCTACAATGAGCAGTTCTTC
TRBV6-6	-	TRBJ1-2	-	CASSGPANYGYTF	TGTGCCAGCAGTGGGCCAGCTAACTATGGCTACACCTTC
TRBV28	TRBD1	TRBJ2-7	-	CASRNPWTGPLEQYF	TGTGCCAGCAGAAACCCGTGGACAGGGCCTCTTGAGCAGTACTTC
TRBV28	-	TRBJ2-2	-	CASSVGGTLAGELFF	TGTGCCAGCAGCGTTGGGGGTACGTTAGCCGGGGAGCTGTTTTTT
TRBV4-1	TRBD1	TRBJ2-7	-	CASSQERYRGLEEQYF	TGCGCCAGCAGCCAAGAACGGTACAGGGGGCTGGAGGAGCAGTACTTC
TRBV9	TRBD1	TRBJ1-1	-	CASSTGGDTEAFF	TGTGCCAGCAGTACAGGGGGGGACACTGAAGCTTTCTTT
TRBV2	TRBD1	TRBJ1-5	once	CASRGGAGGQPQHF	TGTGCCAGTAGAGGGGGGGCAGGGGGTCAGCCCCAGCATTTT
TRBV10-3	TRBD1	TRBJ1-1	-	CAITPGQGLNTEAFF	TGTGCCATCACCCCAGGACAGGGTTTGAACACTGAAGCTTTCTTT
TRBV10-3	-	TRBJ1-1	-	CAGEGRMNTEAFF	TGTGCCGGGGAGGGGAGAATGAACACTGAAGCTTTCTTT
TRBV4-1	TRBD1	TRBJ2-7	-	CASSLTQGAYEQYF	TGCGCCAGCAGCCTAACACAGGGGGCCTACGAGCAGTACTTC
TRBV10-2	TRBD2	TRBJ2-3	-	CASREADTQYF	TGCGCCAGCCGGGAGGCAGATACGCAGTATTTT
TRBV9	-	TRBJ2-1	-	CASSGSGSEGEQFF	TGTGCCAGCAGCGGTAGCGGATCCGAGGGAGAGCAGTTCTTC
TRBV30	-	TRBJ2-7	-	CAWSASDSYEQYF	TGTGCCTGGAGTGCTAGCGACTCCTACGAGCAGTACTTC
TRBV7-8	TRBD1	TRBJ1-5	-	CASSALDRGHSNQPQHF	TGTGCCAGCAGCGCACTTGACAGGGGACATAGCAATCAGCCCCAGCATTTT
TRBV6-6	TRBD2	TRBJ2-1	-	CASSYSKLAGAYEQFF	TGTGCCAGCAGTTACTCGAAACTAGCGGGAGCATATGAGCAGTTCTTC
TRBV9	-	TRBJ2-7	-	CASSPRGSRPAREQYF	TGTGCCAGCAGCCCCCGAGGGAGCAGGCCGGCGAGGGAGCAGTACTTC